Each of the 15 T cell receptor beta chains below was sequenced from the same sample in a study of CD8 T cells in ankylosing spondylitis. No antigen has been assigned to these receptors. Using its own MiXCR run on the 5' RACE reads, TCRdb lists one record per CDR3 protein. The sample records about 510,000 distinct CDR3 sequences, roughly 5.2% being singletons. Study results and limitations: Characteristic of ankylosing spondylitis blood, it appeared, was a TCR beta motif comprising about eight highly homologous variants.

What was sequenced was blood, either unsorted or a sorted T cell fraction (not recorded which). The receptors originated from a male donor with ankylosing spondylitis.

The CDR3 DNA sequence: TGTGCCAGCAGCGTAGCCTCGAGGGATCTTAGCACAGATACGCAGTATTTT. It specifies CASSVASRDLSTDTQYF. This chain links TRBV9 with TRBJ2-3, with a possible D match to TRBD2 (5 bases). V was clipped by 0 bases and J by 0 bases, with 14 bases between them. Germline CDR1 reads SGDLS; CDR2 reads YYNGEE. The CDR3 runs to 17 residues.

There are many counts of this clonotype. V is TRBV7-6 and J is TRBJ2-7; 9 bases are a match to TRBD2. CDR3 length: 17 residues. The germline V gene has CDR1 SGHVS and CDR2 FNYEAQ. The V and J ends lost 3 bases and 3 bases, in that order; junction bases with no gene match: 12. The CDR3 region is CASSLRVAGEERYEQYF. CDR3 coding DNA: TGTGCCAGCAGCTTGAGGGTAGCGGGAGAAGAGCGCTACGAGCAGTACTTC.

This clonotype was seen only a few times. CDR3 sequence reads: CASSLLADLGDEQYF. Written as DNA, the CDR3 is TGTGCCAGCAGCTTATTAGCGGACCTAGGCGACGAGCAGTACTTC. The rearrangement uses TRBV11-1 and TRBJ2-7; possibly TRBD2 for D (6 bases). Looked up from germline, CDR1 is SGHAT and CDR2 is FQDESV (reference sequence). This CDR3 contains 15 residues. V shed 2 bases and J shed 5 bases, with 16 bases lying between them.

This clonotype was observed at least ten times. V is TRBV6-1 and J is TRBJ1-6; D not certain. The V end was cut by 2 bases, the J end by 0 bases, with 11 bases between. The CDR3 is made up of 17 amino acids. The germline CDR1 and CDR2 sequences are MNHNS and SASEGT. CDR3 sequence reads: CASSEFFLRSYNSPLHF. The CDR3 DNA follows: TGTGCCAGCAGTGAATTTTTCCTCCGCTCCTATAATTCACCCCTCCACTTT.

This clonotype showed up just a few times. The DNA for the CDR3 is TGTGCCAGCAAAGTTCAGACTAGCGGGTACAATGAGCAGTTCTTC. Translated: CASKVQTSGYNEQFF. The chain recombines TRBV7-8 with TRBJ2-1, with TRBD2 identical over 10 bases. The V and J ends lost 7 bases and 4 bases, in that order; junction bases with no gene match: 7. Germline CDR1 reads SGHVS; CDR2 reads FQNEAQ. CDR3 size: 15 residues.

This clonotype came up many times. V is TRBV7-2 and J is TRBJ2-1; 8 positions agree with TRBD2. Losses at the gene ends were 6 bases for V and 0 bases for J; bases not matched to a gene: 4. The CDR3 extends over 15 amino acids. Germline-derived CDR1 and CDR2 are SGHTA and FQGNSA. Written as DNA, the CDR3 is TGTGCCAGCAGAACTAGCGGTAGCTCCTACAATGAGCAGTTCTTC. Translating gives CASRTSGSSYNEQFF.

This clonotype has ten or more counts. The V and J genes are TRBV18 and TRBJ1-2, with D uncertain. The CDR3 loop spans 15 amino acids. Germline values: CDR1 KGHSH, CDR2 LQKENI. Trimming left V 0 bases short and J 1 base short, with 9 bases between. CDR3 protein: CASSPPDGLNYGYTF. The CDR3 nucleotides are TGTGCCAGCTCACCACCCGACGGCCTTAACTATGGCTACACCTTC.

In this sample, this clonotype turned up many times. This rearrangement joins TRBV4-1 to TRBJ1-4; TRBD1 aligns across 8 bases. The V segment lost 2 bases and the J segment 8 bases; nucleotides outside the gene matches: 10. This CDR3 region has 16 residues. Germline CDR1 and CDR2: MGHRA and YSYEKL. CDR3 sequence: CASSQMTQGASEKLFF. The CDR3 coding sequence is TGCGCCAGCAGCCAAATGACCCAGGGGGCGTCGGAAAAACTGTTTTTT.

This clonotype has ten or more counts. This chain links TRBV5-1 with TRBJ1-2; no clear D. This CDR3 has 13 amino acids. Looked up from germline, CDR1 is SGHRS and CDR2 is YFSETQ. The V end was cut by 4 bases, the J end by 2 bases, with 9 bases between. The CDR3 DNA follows: TGCGCCAGCAGCAGCGGACCAAACTATGGCTACACCTTC. Amino acids: CASSSGPNYGYTF.

This clonotype has only a few counts. The V gene is TRBV4-2, the J gene TRBJ1-5; D is unclear. Germline lookup yields CDR1 LGHNA and CDR2 YNFKEQ. Trimming removed 2 bases at V and 2 bases at J, with 10 bases between. The CDR3 is 15 residues long. The CDR3: CASSQSRSGNQPQHF. CDR3 sequence (DNA): TGTGCCAGCAGCCAAAGTAGATCTGGCAATCAGCCCCAGCATTTT.

This clonotype was picked up many times. The gene calls are TRBV20-1 and TRBJ1-2; no clear D gene. V dropped 7 bases and J dropped 1 base, with 7 bases sitting between them. The CDR3 totals 11 residues. The germline CDR1 and CDR2 sequences are DFQATT and SNEGSKA (reference sequence). The CDR3 spells CSVQDNYGYTF. DNA for the CDR3: TGCAGTGTTCAAGATAACTATGGCTACACCTTC.

This clonotype was seen many times. V is TRBV28 and J is TRBJ2-3; D is uncertain. The CDR3 length is 13 residues. Germline CDR1 is MDHEN and CDR2 is SYDVKM. Trimming stripped 6 bases from V and 3 bases from J, with 10 bases between. CDR3 in DNA: TGTGCCAGCAGATTTGGCGGAACAGATACGCAGTATTTT. Translation gives CASRFGGTDTQYF.

The chain links TRBV20-1 to TRBJ2-3; D is unresolved. CDR3 length: 15 amino acids. Germline V lookup: CDR1 DFQATT, CDR2 SNEGSKA (reference sequence). Trimming stripped 3 bases from V and 4 bases from J, with 17 bases between. The CDR3 is CSASPVLGVPDTQYF. DNA for the CDR3: TGCAGTGCTAGTCCCGTGCTAGGTGTCCCAGATACGCAGTATTTT.

This clonotype was seen repeatedly, ten times or more. This rearrangement joins TRBV20-1 to TRBJ2-3; D perhaps matches TRBD1 (5 bases). Germline assignment: CDR1 DFQATT and CDR2 SNEGSKA (reference sequence). Trimming removed 6 bases at V and 0 bases at J, with 7 bases between. This CDR3 is 12 amino acids long. CDR3 in DNA: TGCAGTGCGGACACTAGCACAGATACGCAGTATTTT. The encoded protein is CSADTSTDTQYF.

This clonotype showed up many times. J is TRBJ2-7 and V is TRBV29-1, with 9 bases fitting TRBD1. J gave up 1 base and V 7 bases, and 5 bases lay outside the gene matches. Germline values: CDR1 SQVTM, CDR2 ANQGSEA. CDR3 size: 13 residues. The CDR3 DNA reads TGCAGCGCGCAGGGGACAGGGTCCTACGAGCAGTACTTC. It codes for CSAQGTGSYEQYF.